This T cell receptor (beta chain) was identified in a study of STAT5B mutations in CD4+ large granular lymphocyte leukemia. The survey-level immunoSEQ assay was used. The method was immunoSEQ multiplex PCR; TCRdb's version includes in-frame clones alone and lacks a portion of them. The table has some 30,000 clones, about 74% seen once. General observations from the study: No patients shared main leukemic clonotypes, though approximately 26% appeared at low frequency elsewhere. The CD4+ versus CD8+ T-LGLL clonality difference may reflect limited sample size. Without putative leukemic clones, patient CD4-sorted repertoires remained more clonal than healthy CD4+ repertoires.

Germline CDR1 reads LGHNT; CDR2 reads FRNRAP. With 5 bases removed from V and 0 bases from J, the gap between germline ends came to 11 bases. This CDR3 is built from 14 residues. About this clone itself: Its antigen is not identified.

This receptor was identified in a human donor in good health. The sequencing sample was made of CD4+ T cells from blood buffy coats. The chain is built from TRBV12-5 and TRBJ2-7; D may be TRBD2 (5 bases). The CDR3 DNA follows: TGTGCTAGTGGTCCGGGGATCAGCTCCTACGAGCAGTACTTC. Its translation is CASGPGISSYEQYF.